This T cell receptor beta chain was captured by sequencing in a study of T cells in Graves' hyperthyroidism and ophthalmopathy. Study-wide context: Before treatment of any kind, peripheral blood was taken at initial diagnosis.

Study findings and constraints: Most clonotypes that expanded in the thyroid above 0.001 also showed up in blood. A 13 V-J model separated ophthalmopathy from stable hyperthyroidism.

A Clinical Activity Score of at least 3, a NOSPECS grade of at least 4 and a duration under 3 months were recorded in the ophthalmopathy patients. In germline, CDR1 is MDHEN, CDR2 SYDVKM. CDR3 size: 15 residues. Trimming removed 8 bases from V and 2 bases from J, with 19 bases in between. Amplification yielded TCR beta CDR3 regions, with RNA transcripts as the source. Primed by the HTBI set, a first-round RT-PCR was run on the TCR CDR3. TCRdb ran MiXCR on the multiplex PCR reads and lists one entry per CDR3 protein. This sample has around 600,000 distinct CDR3 sequences; 13% to 15% occur once, and the top ten carry about an eighth. Note on this clonotype: Its antigen is unidentified.

The origin of this receptor is a woman aged 50 to 65 with Graves' ophthalmopathy. The chain employs TRBV28 and TRBJ2-7; D assignment may be TRBD1 or TRBD2 (5 bases each). Specimen: blood. The CDR3 sequence is CASGPRDGITYEQYF. As DNA, the CDR3 is TGTGCCAGCGGCCCCCGGGACGGAATAACCTACGAGCAGTACTTC. The complete variable domain, with remaining parts taken from reference TRBV28 and TRBJ2-7, reads DVKVTQSSRYLVKRTGEKVFLECVQDMDHENMFWYRQDPGLGLRLIYFSYDVKMKEKGDIPEGYSVSREKKERFSLILESASTNQTSMYLCASGPRDGITYEQYFGPGTRLTVT.